One and the same sample provided the 4 T cell receptor beta chains below, sequenced in a study of T cell repertoires in cytomegalovirus infection. Antigens of these TCRs are unknown. TCRdb ran MiXCR on the reads and lists one entry per CDR3 protein. Of around 750,000 distinct CDR3 sequences in the sample, approximately 29% are singletons; the top ten hold 9.5% to 15%. The sample consisted of cultured CD8+ T cells from PBMCs, taken from culture after CMV antigen stimulation. Receptor source: a human donor in good health (CMV status not recorded). Some clones in this sample may be carry-over from other donors' samples.

This chain connects TRBV19 to TRBJ2-6; the D is unclear. Deletions cut 5 bases from V and 0 bases from J, with 8 bases between. The CDR3 extends over 15 amino acids. Germline assignment: CDR1 LNHDA and CDR2 SQIVND (reference sequence). DNA of the CDR3: TGTGCCAGTAGTTGGGCAAGCTCTGGGGCCAACGTCCTGACTTTC. It is translated as CASSWASSGANVLTF.

This clonotype came up many times. This chain joins TRBV7-2 and TRBJ1-1, with D hard to call. Germline lookup yields CDR1 SGHTA and CDR2 FQGNSA. This CDR3 spans 13 amino acids. The V gene lost 2 bases and the J gene lost 9 bases, with 13 bases spanning the gap. DNA for the CDR3: TGTGCCAGCAGCTTACTTTTCGGGCCGAAAGCTTTCTTT. It codes for CASSLLFGPKAFF.

The V gene is TRBV6-5, the J gene TRBJ1-1; no reliable D call. This CDR3 spans 14 amino acids. The germline CDR1 and CDR2 sequences are MNHEY and SVGAGI. The ends were cut back, 1 base at V and 1 base at J, with 7 bases in the middle. CDR3 nucleotides: TGTGCCAGCAGTTACTTCAATTCGAACACTGAAGCTTTCTTT. Its translation is CASSYFNSNTEAFF.

This clonotype was seen at least ten times. V usage is TRBV7-3 and J usage is TRBJ2-1, with 7 positions matching TRBD1. From germline, CDR1 is SGHTA and CDR2 FQGTGA. V shed 5 bases, J shed 6 bases, and the junction held 10 bases outside the gene matches. The CDR3 runs 15 residues. The CDR3 region has the DNA TGTGCCAGCAGCCCTGACAGGGCACTTGGCAATGAGCAGTTCTTC. Amino acid sequence: CASSPDRALGNEQFF.